This T cell receptor beta chain is drawn from a study of blood T cell repertoires in COVID-19. Across the study: Material from acute and convalescent COVID-19 was sourced from the United States, Italy and Spain. T cells, B-cell-depleted T cells, or PBMCs supplied cDNA or gDNA.

In this sample, this clone turned up a few times. CDR3 size: 15 residues. CDR1 and CDR2 (germline): SGHRS, YFSETQ. V lost 0 bases to trimming and J lost 8 bases, with 12 bases between them. Under the authors' procedure: Reference gene primer amplification in the assay estimated nucleated cell counts. Sequencing used immunoSEQ multiplex PCR; TCRdb keeps in-frame clones, though not all of them. The V and J calls and clone size are taken from that table; D and trimming were inferred from the DNA. The sample yields 35,000 to 40,000 clones, 78% seen once. This chain connects TRBV5-1 to TRBJ1-6; D is uncertain. The receptor was derived from a man in his 70s with acute or convalescent COVID-19. The material sequenced was peripheral blood. This CDR3 reads CASSLEPPGDSPLHF. CDR3 bases: TGCGCCAGCAGCTTGGAACCTCCCGGTGATTCACCCCTCCACTTT.